Described below is a single T cell receptor (beta chain) sequence and its context. The antigen is not known. CEF-cultured naive and memory CD4+ T cell DNA got survey-level sequencing. Assay used: immunoSEQ multiplex PCR; TCRdb lists only in-frame clones, some missing. The profile shows some 40,000 clones, more than 65% of them singletons. These data belong to a study of CD4 T cells in relation to SARS-CoV-2 and coronaviruses. Study at large: Convalescent patients were fewer than ten males and a few females; two were Hispanic.

V dropped 1 base and J dropped 2 bases, with 6 bases sitting between them. Germline loops: CDR1 MNHEY, CDR2 SMNVEV (reference sequence). CDR3 size: 14 residues. This clonotype was obtained from an adult with COVID-19. Input material: naive CD4+ T cells from PBMCs, cultured in vitro. Noted subset: naive CD4+ T cells isolated by negative enrichment. The V gene is TRBV27, the J gene TRBJ2-1; unclear D gene. DNA for the CDR3: TGTGCCAGCAGTTTATTCTCTACCTACAATGAGCAGTTCTTC. Translated, it gives CASSLFSTYNEQFF.